This note documents a single T cell receptor (beta chain) sequence. The specificity of this receptor is unknown. The record has no base qualities; no much larger clone is one base away. Whole blood was collected in K2EDTA tubes by collaborating institutions according to the institutions' own protocols. For TCRbeta analysis, collaborators shipped samples in one of three forms: frozen whole blood, isolated PBMCs, or DNA extracted from either of those sample types. This entry belongs to a study of blood T cell repertoires in COVID-19 (dated by TCRdb to 2018 to 2021). With respect to the entire study: The collaborator samples originated in the United States, Italy and Spain and spanned the acute and convalescent phases of COVID-19. The material from the prospective study consisted of cDNA or gDNA derived from T cells, B-cell-depleted T cells, or PBMCs. The dataset comprised deeply sampled blood TCRbeta repertoires from subjects exposed to, actively infected with, or recovered from COVID-19. A freely available public database, intended as a resource for researchers studying the immune response to SARS-CoV-2, is where the repertoires were released. The samples were drawn from two sources: the first 160 participants of the ongoing ImmuneRACE study, and fewer than 1,500 subjects contributed by 6 global collaborators. A de-identified subject ID, COVID-19 status, age in years and sex were almost always included in the sample metadata. Where HLA class I and class II types were available, the types were taken from metadata supplied by the sample provider, not from assay-based typing. Overall results and qualifications from the work: How much clinical and demographic metadata was included differed by source and by participant, and the metadata was provided uncurated.

The CDR3 measures 15 amino acids from cysteine to phenylalanine. CDR3 DNA only is kept here, 45 bases in frame from base 1. V lost 6 bases and J lost 3 bases, and the count of bases not matched to a germline gene is 6. CDR1 MNHEY and CDR2 SVGAGI were looked up in the germline V gene. TCRbeta CDR3 regions were amplified from genomic DNA using the immunoSEQ Assay, a bias-controlled multiplex PCR. Regarding the original processing steps: The number of nucleated cells in each sample was estimated by amplification of reference gene primers within the assay. To quantify the absolute abundance of each unique TCRbeta CDR3 rearrangement, sequence reads were collapsed and filtered. For each sample, productive Simpson clonality was calculated as the square root of Simpson's diversity index over productive rearrangements. TCRdb limited this immuneACCESS table to in-frame rearrangements with V and J called. A share of clones is missing; checked studies link under half to unresolved V genes, and the rest is unexplained. Clone size and the V and J calls come from that table; the DNA yielded D and trimming. This sample comprises about 74,000 clones, around nine tenths of them detected only once. More than 2.5% of the sample is taken by the ten largest.

Sequencing was performed on peripheral blood. This TCR came from a man between 65 and 85 years old with active or convalescent COVID-19. The V gene is TRBV6-5 and the J gene is TRBJ2-7; TRBD2 matches 12 bases in the middle. The sequenced DNA: TGTGCCAGCAGGGTTGGACTAGCGGGGTTCTACGAGCAGTACTTC. Its translation reads: CASRVGLAGFYEQYF.